This T cell receptor beta chain was sequenced for a study of long-term antiretroviral therapy in people with HIV. This CDR3 has 14 residues. Germline lookup yields CDR1 SGHDT and CDR2 YYEEEE. After removal of 0 bases from V and 5 bases from J, the junction contained 4 bases not matched to a gene. The run of the v3.0 immunoSEQ assay was at survey level. Researchers set sequencing to target about 40,000-55,000 T-cell genomes per sample. Profiling relied on immunoSEQ multiplex PCR, and the TCRdb table lists in-frame clones only, not all of them. The table records about 28,000 clones, 84% of them present only once.

The sequencing used unsorted PBMCs, collected 0.4 years after starting antiretroviral therapy. The receptor's source is a man aged 18-30 years with HIV. The rearrangement uses TRBV5-6 and TRBJ1-1, with TRBD1 matching over 7 bases. The CDR3 DNA sequence: TGTGCCAGCAGCTTGGACAGGGGATTTACTGAAGCTTTCTTT. Its translation is CASSLDRGFTEAFF.